This TCR beta chain stems from a study of early T cells in non-severe SARS-CoV-2 infection. The study's findings and limits: There was a bias toward anti-spike CD8 responses in VDJdb matching, which missed private and CD4 specificities.

Attached unique molecular identifiers marked individual cDNA molecules. MiXCR, run by TCRdb on the 5' RACE reads, gives a single entry per CDR3 protein. In the table there are about 76,000 distinct CDR3 sequences, over 9% of which are singletons. In regard to this clonotype: What it binds is not known.

The germline CDR1 and CDR2 sequences are LGHNA and YSLEER. Trimming removed 3 bases from V and 6 bases from J; junction bases left unmatched: 3. The CDR3 is made up of 15 amino acids. Input material: whole blood. This receptor was taken from an adult who was a healthcare worker with PCR-confirmed SARS-CoV-2 infection or an uninfected control (not recorded which). The J gene is TRBJ2-1, the V gene TRBV4-3, with TRBD2 matching over 12 bases. The CDR3 DNA follows: TGCGCCAGCAGCCATCTAGCGGGGGGGCTCAATGAGCAGTTCTTC. This codes for CASSHLAGGLNEQFF.